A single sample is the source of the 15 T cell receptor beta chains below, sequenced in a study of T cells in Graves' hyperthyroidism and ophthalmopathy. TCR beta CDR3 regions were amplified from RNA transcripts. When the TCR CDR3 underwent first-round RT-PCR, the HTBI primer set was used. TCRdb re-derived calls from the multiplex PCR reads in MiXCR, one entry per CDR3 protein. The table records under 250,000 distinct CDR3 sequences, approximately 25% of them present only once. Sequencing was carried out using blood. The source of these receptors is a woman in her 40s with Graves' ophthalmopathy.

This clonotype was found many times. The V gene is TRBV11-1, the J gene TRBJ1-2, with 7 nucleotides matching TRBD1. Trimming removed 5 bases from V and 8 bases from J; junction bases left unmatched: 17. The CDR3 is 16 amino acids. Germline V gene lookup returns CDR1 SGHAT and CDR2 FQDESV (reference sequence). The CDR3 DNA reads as TGTGCCAGCAGCCCGCGGGACAGAGTGGCCTTTGGGGGCTACACCTTC. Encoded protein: CASSPRDRVAFGGYTF. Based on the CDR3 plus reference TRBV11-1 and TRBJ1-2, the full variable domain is EAEVAQSPRYKITEKSQAVAFWCDPISGHATLYWYRQILGQGPELLVQFQDESVVDDSQLPKDRFSAERLKGVDSTLKIQPAELGDSAMYLCASSPRDRVAFGGYTFGSGTRLTVV.

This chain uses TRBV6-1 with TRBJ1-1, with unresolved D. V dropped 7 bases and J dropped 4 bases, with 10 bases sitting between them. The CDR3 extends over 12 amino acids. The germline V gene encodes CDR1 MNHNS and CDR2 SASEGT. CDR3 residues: CASMEGFTEAFF. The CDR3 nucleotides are TGTGCCAGCATGGAGGGTTTCACTGAAGCTTTCTTT.

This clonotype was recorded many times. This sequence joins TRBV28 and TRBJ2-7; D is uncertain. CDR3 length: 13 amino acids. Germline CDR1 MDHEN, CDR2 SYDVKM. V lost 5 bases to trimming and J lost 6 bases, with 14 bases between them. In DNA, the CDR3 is TGTGCCAGCAGTCCCGACTCGGCAAGCGAGCAGTACTTC. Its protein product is CASSPDSASEQYF.

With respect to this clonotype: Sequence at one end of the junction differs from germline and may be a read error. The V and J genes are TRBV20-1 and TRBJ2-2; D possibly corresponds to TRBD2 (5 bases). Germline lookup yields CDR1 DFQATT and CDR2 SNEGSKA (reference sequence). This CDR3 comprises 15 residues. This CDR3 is CNASRPGTNTGELFF. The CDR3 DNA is TGCAATGCTAGCCGTCCGGGGACGAACACCGGGGAGCTGTTTTTT.

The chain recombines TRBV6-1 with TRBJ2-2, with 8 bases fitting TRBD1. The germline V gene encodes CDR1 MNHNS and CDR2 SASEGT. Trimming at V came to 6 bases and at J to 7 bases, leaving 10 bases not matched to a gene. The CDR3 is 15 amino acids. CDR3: CASRQGATFNGELFF. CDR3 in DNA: TGTGCCAGCAGGCAGGGGGCGACCTTTAACGGGGAGCTGTTTTTT.

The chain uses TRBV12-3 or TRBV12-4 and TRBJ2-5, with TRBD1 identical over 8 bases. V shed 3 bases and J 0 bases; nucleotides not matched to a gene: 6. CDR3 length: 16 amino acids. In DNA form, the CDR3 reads TGTGCCAGCAGTTTCCGCCAGGGGGCTTACCAAGAGACCCAGTACTTC. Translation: CASSFRQGAYQETQYF.

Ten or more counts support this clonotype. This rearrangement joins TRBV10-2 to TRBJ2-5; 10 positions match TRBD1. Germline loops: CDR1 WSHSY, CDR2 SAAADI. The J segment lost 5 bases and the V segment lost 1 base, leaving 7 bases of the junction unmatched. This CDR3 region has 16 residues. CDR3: CASSEWRQGALETQYF. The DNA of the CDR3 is TGCGCCAGCAGTGAGTGGAGACAGGGGGCGCTTGAGACCCAGTACTTC.

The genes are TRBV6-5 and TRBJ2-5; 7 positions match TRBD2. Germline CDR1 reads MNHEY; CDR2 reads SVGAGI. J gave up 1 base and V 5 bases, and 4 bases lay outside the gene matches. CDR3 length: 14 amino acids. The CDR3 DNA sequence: TGTGCCAGCAGTCATGGACTAGTCCAAGAGACCCAGTACTTC. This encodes CASSHGLVQETQYF.

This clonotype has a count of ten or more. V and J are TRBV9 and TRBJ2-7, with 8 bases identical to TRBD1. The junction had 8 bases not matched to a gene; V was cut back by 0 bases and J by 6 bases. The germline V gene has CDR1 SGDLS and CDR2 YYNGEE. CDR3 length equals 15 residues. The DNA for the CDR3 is TGTGCCAGCAGCGTAGAGGGGAAGACAGGGGCCGAGCAGTACTTC. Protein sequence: CASSVEGKTGAEQYF.

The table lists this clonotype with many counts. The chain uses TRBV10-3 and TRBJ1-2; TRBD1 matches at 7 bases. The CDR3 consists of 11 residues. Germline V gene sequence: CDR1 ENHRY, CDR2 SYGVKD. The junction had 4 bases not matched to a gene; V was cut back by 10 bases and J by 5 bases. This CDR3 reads CATGQSYGYTF. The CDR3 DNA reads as TGTGCCACGGGACAGTCTTATGGCTACACCTTC.

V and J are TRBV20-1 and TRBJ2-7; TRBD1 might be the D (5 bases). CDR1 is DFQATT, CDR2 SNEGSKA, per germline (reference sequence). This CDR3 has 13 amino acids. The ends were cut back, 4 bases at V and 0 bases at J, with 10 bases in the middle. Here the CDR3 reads CSAIDSFSYEQYF. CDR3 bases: TGCAGTGCTATAGACAGTTTCTCCTACGAGCAGTACTTC.

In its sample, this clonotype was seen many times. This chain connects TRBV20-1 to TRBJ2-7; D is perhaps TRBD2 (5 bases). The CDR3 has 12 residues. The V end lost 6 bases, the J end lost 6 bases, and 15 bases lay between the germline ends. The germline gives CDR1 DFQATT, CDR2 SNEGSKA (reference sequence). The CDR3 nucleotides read TGCAGTGCCGCATTGAGGGATCGCGAGCAGTACTTC. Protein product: CSAALRDREQYF.

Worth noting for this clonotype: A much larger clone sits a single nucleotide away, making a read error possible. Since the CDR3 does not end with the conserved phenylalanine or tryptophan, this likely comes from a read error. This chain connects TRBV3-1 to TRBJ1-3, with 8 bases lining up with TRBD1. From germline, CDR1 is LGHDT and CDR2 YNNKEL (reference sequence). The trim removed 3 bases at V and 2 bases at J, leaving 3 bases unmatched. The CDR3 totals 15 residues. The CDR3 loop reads CASSQTGAPGNTIYI. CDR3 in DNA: TGTGCCAGCAGCCAGACAGGGGCGCCTGGAAACACCATATATATT.

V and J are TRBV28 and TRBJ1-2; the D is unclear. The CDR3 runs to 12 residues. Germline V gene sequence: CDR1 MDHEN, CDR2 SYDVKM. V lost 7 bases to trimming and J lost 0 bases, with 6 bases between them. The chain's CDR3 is CASKGPNYGYTF. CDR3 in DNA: TGTGCCAGCAAGGGCCCTAACTATGGCTACACCTTC.

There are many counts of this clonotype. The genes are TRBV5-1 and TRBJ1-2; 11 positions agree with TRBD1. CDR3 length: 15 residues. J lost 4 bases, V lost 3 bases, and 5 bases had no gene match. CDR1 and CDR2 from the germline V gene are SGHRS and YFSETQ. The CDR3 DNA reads TGCGCCAGCAGCTGGGGGACAGGGGGACTCTATGGCTACACCTTC. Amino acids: CASSWGTGGLYGYTF.